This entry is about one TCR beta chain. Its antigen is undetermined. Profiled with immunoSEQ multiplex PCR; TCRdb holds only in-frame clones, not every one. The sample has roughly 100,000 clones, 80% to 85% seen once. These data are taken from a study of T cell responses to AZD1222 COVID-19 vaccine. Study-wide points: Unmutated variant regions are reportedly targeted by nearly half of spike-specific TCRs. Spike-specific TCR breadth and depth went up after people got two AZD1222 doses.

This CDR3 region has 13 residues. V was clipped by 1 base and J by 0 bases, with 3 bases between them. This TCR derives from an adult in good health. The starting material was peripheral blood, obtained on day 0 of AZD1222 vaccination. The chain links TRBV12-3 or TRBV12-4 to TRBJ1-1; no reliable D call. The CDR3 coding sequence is TGTGCCAGCAGTTTAGTTATGAACACTGAAGCTTTCTTT. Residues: CASSLVMNTEAFF.